One sample yielded the 22 T cell receptor beta chains listed below, sequenced in a study of metastatic and nonmetastatic thyroid tumors. Each patient went into thyroid surgery without having received any treatment. MiXCR reprocessed the PCR reads for TCRdb. The sample lists 42,000 or so clones, about 19% occurring once. Sequenced sample: tumor tissue. The receptor set was obtained from a female donor with papillary thyroid cancer or a benign thyroid nodule (not recorded which). Some clones in this sample may be carry-over from other donors' samples.

This clone turned up a few times. The rearrangement uses TRBV12-3 or TRBV12-4 and TRBJ2-5; the D gene is possibly TRBD1 (7 bases). This CDR3 spans 16 amino acids. Trimming took 2 bases from V and 5 from J, leaving 18 bases between them. CDR3 protein: CASSLRGGQGGETQYF. The CDR3 region has the DNA TGTGCCAGCAGTTTAAGAGGGGGCCAGGGAGGCGAGACCCAGTACTTC.

With respect to this clone: One end of the junction varies from germline; a read error may be responsible. The J gene is TRBJ2-3, the V gene TRBV5-1, with a tentative D call TRBD2 (5 bases). The CDR3 covers 15 residues. Germline V lookup: CDR1 SGHRS, CDR2 YFSETQ. The CDR3 nucleotides are TGCGCCAGCAGAGTGGCCAATCCTAGCACATATACGCAGTATTTT. Translating it yields CASRVANPSTYTQYF.

The V and J genes are TRBV28 and TRBJ1-4, with D unclear. CDR3 length: 16 residues. V lost 6 bases to trimming and J lost 0 bases, with 14 bases between them. The germline gives CDR1 MDHEN, CDR2 SYDVKM. CDR3 protein: CASSGFGIPTNEKLFF. The CDR3 DNA follows: TGTGCCAGCAGCGGCTTCGGCATACCAACTAATGAAAAACTGTTTTTT.

Comments on this clone: One junction end does not reproduce the germline sequence, and a read error may be involved. The rearrangement uses TRBV11-1 and TRBJ2-7; no clear D gene. From germline, CDR1 is SGHAT and CDR2 FQDESV (reference sequence). The CDR3 totals 16 residues. As DNA, the CDR3 is TGTGCCAGCAGCTTAGCGCCAGGAAAGGCTTCGTACGAGCAGCACTTC. Its translation: CASSLAPGKASYEQHF. The whole variable domain, filled in from reference TRBV11-1 and TRBJ2-7, reads EAEVAQSPRYKITEKSQAVAFWCDPISGHATLYWYRQILGQGPELLVQFQDESVVDDSQLPKDRFSAERLKGVDSTLKIQPAELGDSAMYLCASSLAPGKASYEQHFGPGTRLTVT.

On this clone: Likely a read error: the CDR3 ends without its conserved phenylalanine or tryptophan. V and J are TRBV6-1 and TRBJ1-6; TRBD1 agrees at 9 bases. This CDR3 region has 15 residues. Germline V gene data show CDR1 as MNHNS and CDR2 as SASEGT. V lost 6 bases to trimming and J lost 6 bases; unmatched junction nucleotides: 6. The CDR3 protein is CASSPVTGGNSPLHL. CDR3 bases: TGTGCCAGCAGCCCCGTGACAGGGGGTAATTCACCCCTCCACCTT.

This rearrangement joins TRBV5-1 to TRBJ1-2, with D possibly being TRBD1 (6 bases). Per germline, CDR1 SGHRS and CDR2 YFSETQ. Trimming removed 5 bases from V and 6 bases from J, with 20 bases in between. The CDR3 runs to 15 residues. The CDR3, as DNA: TGCGCCAGCAGGGAGGTAACAGGGTTGAAGAATGGCTACACCTTC. It codes for CASREVTGLKNGYTF.

The chain combines TRBV6-2 or TRBV6-3 with TRBJ2-1; TRBD2 aligns across 14 bases. Germline loops: CDR1 MNHEY, CDR2 SVGEGT. Losses at the gene ends were 2 bases for V and 4 bases for J; bases not matched to a gene: 13. This CDR3 has 20 residues. CDR3 amino acids: CASSYALGTSGSRVYNEQFF. The CDR3 DNA is TGTGCCAGCAGTTACGCCCTGGGGACTAGCGGGAGTAGGGTTTACAATGAGCAGTTCTTC.

The rearrangement joins TRBV11-2 to TRBJ1-3; D is undetermined. Trimming pared 6 bases from V and 2 bases from J, leaving 17 bases between. From germline, CDR1 is SGHAT and CDR2 FQNNGV. This CDR3 is 16 amino acids long. The CDR3 loop reads CASRSTTGVPGNTIYF. The CDR3 coding sequence is TGTGCCAGCAGGAGTACGACGGGTGTTCCTGGAAACACCATATATTTT.

This clone was seen repeatedly, ten times or more. This specimen includes other DNA sequences encoding the same CDR3. V usage is TRBV6-1 and J usage is TRBJ1-4; possible D gene TRBD1, 5 bases. This CDR3 is 16 amino acids long. The V end was cut by 0 bases, the J end by 5 bases, with 13 bases between. Germline CDR1 and CDR2: MNHNS and SASEGT. CDR3 in amino acids: CASSEARGLTNEKLFF. The CDR3 coding sequence is TGTGCCAGCAGTGAAGCCCGGGGCCTGACAAATGAAAAACTGTTTTTT.

The chain recombines TRBV9 with TRBJ2-6, with D unresolved. The CDR3 has 15 amino acids. The germline V and J ends were trimmed by 1 base and 2 bases, with 7 bases remaining between them. Germline V gene data show CDR1 as SGDLS and CDR2 as YYNGEE. CDR3 nucleotides: TGTGCCAGCAGCGTATTCCAACCTGGGGCCAACGTCCTGACTTTC. This sequence encodes CASSVFQPGANVLTF.

V and J are TRBV11-1 and TRBJ1-2; TRBD1 agrees at 7 bases. Trimming took 7 bases from V and 3 from J; bases not matched to a gene: 14. The CDR3 extends over 16 amino acids. CDR1 is SGHAT, CDR2 FQDESV, per germline (reference sequence). CDR3 bases: TGTGCCAGCATATCCTCAGTGGCGGGACAGCACTATGGCTACACCTTC. This encodes CASISSVAGQHYGYTF.

About this clone: The junction and the germline gene differ at one end; a read error may be behind it. Other DNA sequences in this sample translate to the same CDR3. The rearrangement uses TRBV5-1 and TRBJ2-4; D perhaps matches TRBD2 (6 bases). Germline values: CDR1 SGHRS, CDR2 YFSETQ. There are 14 residues in the CDR3. The CDR3 coding sequence is TGCGCCAGCAGCTTGGGGCAGGGAGGCAACATCCAGTACTTC. This gives the protein CASSLGQGGNIQYF.

V gene TRBV5-5 combines with J gene TRBJ1-1; D is ambiguous. The germline gives CDR1 SGHKS, CDR2 YYEKEE (reference sequence). Trimming cost V 2 bases and J 7 bases, with 12 bases left between them. This CDR3 has 13 amino acids. The CDR3 loop is CASSFMAVGEAFF. DNA of the CDR3: TGTGCCAGCAGCTTTATGGCCGTCGGTGAAGCTTTCTTT.

On this clone: A much larger clone lies a single base off, so this may be a read error. CDR3 bases: TGTGCCAGCAGCTTAGCGTCTGGTCAAGACACCCAGTACTTC. Amino acid sequence: CASSLASGQDTQYF. The rearrangement links TRBV11-1 to TRBJ2-5; D gene uncertain. CDR3 length: 14 amino acids. Germline V lookup: CDR1 SGHAT, CDR2 FQDESV (reference sequence).

In its sample, this clone was seen a few times. One end of the junction varies from germline; a read error may be responsible. The chain is built from TRBV6-1 and TRBJ1-5; D perhaps matches TRBD1 (6 bases). This CDR3 is built from 14 residues. Germline CDR1 is MNHNS and CDR2 is SASEGT. Written as DNA, the CDR3 is TGTGCCAGTAGTGAGCGACAGGTTGGGCAGCCCCAGCATTTT. Its translation is CASSERQVGQPQHF.

A remark on this clone: Sequence at one end of the junction differs from germline and may be a read error. The CDR3: CTSSLDSYEQYF. As DNA, the CDR3 is TGTACCAGCAGCTTAGACAGTTACGAGCAGTACTTC. The V and J genes are TRBV12-3 or TRBV12-4 and TRBJ2-7; maybe TRBD1 (5 bases). The CDR3 has 12 amino acids.

The V gene is TRBV29-1, the J gene TRBJ1-4; D is unresolved. This CDR3 contains 13 residues. The germline CDR1 and CDR2 sequences are SQVTM and ANQGSEA. The CDR3 reads CIVAGATNEKLFF. DNA for the CDR3: TGCATCGTAGCAGGAGCAACTAATGAAAAACTGTTTTTT. The full variable domain, rest sourced from reference TRBV29-1 and TRBJ1-4, is SAVISQKPSRDICQRGTSLTIQCQVDSQVTMMFWYRQQPGQSLTLIATANQGSEATYESGFVIDKFPISRPNLTFSTLTVSNMSPEDSSIYLCIVAGATNEKLFFGSGTQLSVL.

In its sample, this clone was seen many times. The DNA for the CDR3 is TGCGCCAGCAGCCAAGTTTTGGGACAGCTTTACGAGCAGTACTTC. Its protein product is CASSQVLGQLYEQYF. The chain carries TRBV4-1 and TRBJ2-7, with 7 bases that match TRBD1. V lost 1 base, J lost 4 bases, and 7 bases stayed unmatched. CDR1 is MGHRA, CDR2 YSYEKL, per germline. CDR3 size: 15 residues.

This clone is medium-sized (0.01 to 0.1%). V and J are TRBV10-3 and TRBJ1-5, with TRBD1 identical over 8 bases. The CDR3 has 16 residues. CDR1 is ENHRY and CDR2 is SYGVKD in the germline V gene. Losses at the gene ends were 0 bases for V and 4 bases for J; bases not matched to a gene: 5. CDR3 amino acids: CAISESFGTGNQPQHF. CDR3 sequence (DNA): TGTGCCATCAGTGAGTCGTTCGGGACAGGAAATCAGCCCCAGCATTTT.

This clone was recorded at least ten times. At the DNA level, this CDR3 is encoded by other sequences in the same sample as well. The chain recombines TRBV28 with TRBJ2-7; no definite D call. Trimming took off 6 bases at V and 7 bases at J, with 16 bases between the two ends. Looked up from germline, CDR1 is MDHEN and CDR2 is SYDVKM. The length of the CDR3 is 13 residues. This chain's CDR3 is CASSFLRDREQYF. The CDR3 DNA sequence: TGTGCCAGCAGCTTTCTTCGAGATCGGGAGCAGTACTTC.

This chain links TRBV24-1 with TRBJ2-7, with no clear D. Trimming pared 1 base from V and 0 bases from J, leaving 15 bases between. The CDR3 runs 17 residues. Germline V gene sequence: CDR1 KGHDR, CDR2 SFDVKD. CDR3: CATSDFSQEEISYEQYF. In DNA, the CDR3 is TGTGCCACCAGTGATTTCTCCCAGGAAGAAATCTCCTACGAGCAGTACTTC.

The J gene is TRBJ1-4, the V gene TRBV30; no clear D. The CDR3 totals 14 residues. Per germline, CDR1 GTSNPN and CDR2 SVGIG (reference sequence). The ends were cut back, 0 bases at V and 4 bases at J, with 9 bases in the middle. The CDR3 protein is CAWSVGRINEKLFF. The CDR3 DNA is TGTGCCTGGAGTGTAGGCAGGATTAATGAAAAACTGTTTTTT.